Sequencing of this TCR beta chain was carried out in a study of identical twins. The CDR3 contains 16 residues. Germline V gives CDR1 SGDLS, CDR2 YYNGEE. Losses at the gene ends were 2 bases for V and 3 bases for J; bases not matched to a gene: 6. A few counts support this clonotype. TCRdb independently ran MiXCR on the 5' RACE reads; one entry per CDR3 protein. The top ten hold approximately 8.8% of the sample, which has 200,000 to 250,000 distinct CDR3 sequences, over 12% seen once. The TCR sequence derives from a young woman in good health. The chain recombines TRBV9 with TRBJ2-2, with 8 bases that match TRBD2. Sequences were obtained from memory (CD45RO+) T cells sorted from blood. This chain's CDR3 is CASSVAGGLDTGELFF. The CDR3 bases are TGTGCCAGCAGCGTCGCGGGAGGCCTGGACACCGGGGAGCTGTTTTTT.